The clone carrying this T cell receptor (beta chain) has a handful of counts. What it binds is not known. The repertoire was sequenced with immunoSEQ multiplex PCR; TCRdb's copy has only in-frame clones and lacks some. The profile shows over 9,000 clones, 80% to 90% of them singletons. V lost 2 bases and J lost 4, with 19 bases in between. The CDR3 sequence is 16 residues long. CDR1 SGHDT and CDR2 YYEEEE come from the germline V gene. These data originate in a study of T cell repertoires in ileal Crohn's disease. Study-wide points: All patients with clonality above 26.8% had endoscopic recurrence. Active smokers at surgery had more clonal expansions than non-smokers. Mucosal expansions were suggested to be mainly CD8 T cells. Postoperative endoscopy occurred within one year, median roughly 7.1 months.

Time point described: neoterminal ileum biopsy at postoperative endoscopy, about 6 months after surgery. The origin of this receptor is an adult with Crohn's disease. Material for sequencing was ileal tissue. The rearrangement joins TRBV5-6 to TRBJ2-7; no reliable D call. The DNA for the CDR3 is TGTGCCAGCAGCTTCAGTAACCTAGACCTACTTTACGAGCAGTACTTC. Its translation: CASSFSNLDLLYEQYF.